These 10 T cell receptor beta chains were sequenced from one sample in a study of cytomegalovirus exposure and HLA in healthy donors. TCRdb keeps only in-frame clones here, not all; method: immunoSEQ multiplex PCR. The table has 160,000 or so clones, about 88% seen once; the top ten hold roughly 3%. Sequencing used PBMCs. These receptors were obtained from a man aged 18 to 29 in good health and CMV-seronegative.

The rearrangement uses TRBV10-1 and TRBJ2-4; D perhaps matches TRBD1 (6 bases). CDR1 and CDR2 (germline): WNHNN, SYGVQD (reference sequence). The CDR3 contains 13 residues. Trimming shortened V by 6 bases and J by 6 bases, and 12 bases separated the two germline ends. The CDR3 nucleotides are TGCGCCAGCAGCCGGGACACCGTAAACATTCAGTACTTC. Its translation is CASSRDTVNIQYF.

This clone was counted only a few times. The genes are TRBV6-1 and TRBJ2-7; TRBD1 aligns across 7 bases. The J segment lost 0 bases and the V segment lost 8 bases, leaving 7 bases of the junction unmatched. The CDR3 has 14 amino acids. CDR1 and CDR2 (germline): MNHNS, SASEGT. CDR3 bases: TGTGCCAGCGGACGACAGGGCAGCTCCTACGAGCAGTACGTC. Amino acids: CASGRQGSSYEQYV.

V and J are TRBV7-9 and TRBJ2-1, with 7 bases lining up with TRBD1. With V trimmed by 3 bases and J by 3 bases, 5 bases remained unmatched. Looked up from germline, CDR1 is SEHNR and CDR2 is FQNEAQ (reference sequence). The CDR3 runs to 15 residues. The CDR3 coding sequence is TGTGCCAGCAGCTTGCTGACAGGGCTCTACAATGAGCAGTTCTTC. Residues: CASSLLTGLYNEQFF.

The chain is built from TRBV5-1 and TRBJ1-3; TRBD1 matches 7 bases. The CDR3 runs 16 residues. Per germline, CDR1 SGHRS and CDR2 YFSETQ. Trimming removed 4 bases from V and 3 bases from J; junction bases left unmatched: 10. The CDR3 region has the DNA TGCGCCAGCAGCCCATCGACAGGGTTTGGTGGAAACACCATATATTTT. It encodes CASSPSTGFGGNTIYF.

J is TRBJ2-5 and V is TRBV2, with 15 bases lining up with TRBD2. The junction had 3 bases not matched to a gene; V was cut back by 6 bases and J by 4 bases. Germline V gene data show CDR1 as SNHLY and CDR2 as FYNNEI. The length of the CDR3 is 15 residues. This CDR3 is CASSGLAGGRETQYF. CDR3 DNA: TGTGCCAGCAGCGGACTAGCGGGGGGGCGAGAGACCCAGTACTTC.

The rearrangement uses TRBV11-2 and TRBJ1-1; 7 nucleotides match TRBD1. The CDR3 is 13 residues long. V trimming: 2 bases; J trimming: 10 bases; junction bases outside the gene matches: 7. From germline, CDR1 is SGHAT and CDR2 FQNNGV. The CDR3 region has the DNA TGTGCCAGCAGCTTATTGACAGGGTCGGGAGCTTTCTTT. Its translation is CASSLLTGSGAFF.

In its sample, this clone was seen once. The chain combines TRBV2 with TRBJ1-2, with D tentatively TRBD1 (5 bases). Germline CDR1 reads SNHLY; CDR2 reads FYNNEI. This CDR3 spans 15 amino acids. With 2 bases removed from V and 5 bases from J, the gap between germline ends came to 15 bases. This CDR3 is CASSEMGLPSYGYTF. CDR3 DNA: TGTGCCAGCAGTGAAATGGGACTGCCGTCGTATGGCTACACCTTC.

This sequence joins TRBV10-3 and TRBJ2-1, with a possible D match to TRBD2 (5 bases). Germline V CDR1 and CDR2: ENHRY, SYGVKD. The CDR3 runs 14 residues. Trimming took 2 bases from V and 3 from J, leaving 8 bases between them. DNA of the CDR3: TGTGCCATCAGTGAGGCCCGGGACTACAATGAGCAGTTCTTC. Its protein product is CAISEARDYNEQFF.

The chain carries TRBV6-5 and TRBJ1-4; unclear D gene. Trimming removed 5 bases from V and 0 bases from J, with 7 bases in between. CDR1 is MNHEY and CDR2 is SVGAGI in the germline V gene. CDR3 length: 14 residues. This chain's CDR3 is CASSKITTNEKLFF. Here the CDR3 DNA reads TGTGCCAGCAGTAAAATTACAACTAATGAAAAACTGTTTTTT.

This clone was recorded a few times. The chain uses TRBV5-6 and TRBJ2-7, with D perhaps matching TRBD2 (6 bases). The V end was cut by 4 bases, the J end by 0 bases, with 20 bases between. The CDR3 extends over 17 amino acids. Germline V lookup: CDR1 SGHDT, CDR2 YYEEEE. CDR3 sequence: CASSVRWGGPLSYEQYF. CDR3 DNA sequence: TGTGCCAGCAGCGTTAGGTGGGGAGGCCCCCTCTCCTACGAGCAGTACTTC.